The sequence of this TCR beta chain was determined in a study of identical twins. Overall study findings and caveats: An excess of low generation probability was shown by twin-shared out-of-frame alpha sequences.

CDR3 length: 11 amino acids. The germline V gene encodes CDR1 SGHDN and CDR2 FVKESK. Using its own MiXCR run on the 5' RACE reads, TCRdb lists one record per CDR3 protein. The table lists around 1.7 million distinct CDR3 sequences, less than 35% of them singletons. In regard to this clonotype: Its target is unknown. Germline is not matched at one junction end, which may reflect a read error.

This TCR was recovered from a newborn girl in good health. The source material was cord blood. The chain uses TRBV14 and TRBJ1-1; D not certain. The CDR3 loop reads CASNMNTEASF. Here the CDR3 DNA reads TGTGCCAGCAACATGAACACTGAAGCTTCCTTT.